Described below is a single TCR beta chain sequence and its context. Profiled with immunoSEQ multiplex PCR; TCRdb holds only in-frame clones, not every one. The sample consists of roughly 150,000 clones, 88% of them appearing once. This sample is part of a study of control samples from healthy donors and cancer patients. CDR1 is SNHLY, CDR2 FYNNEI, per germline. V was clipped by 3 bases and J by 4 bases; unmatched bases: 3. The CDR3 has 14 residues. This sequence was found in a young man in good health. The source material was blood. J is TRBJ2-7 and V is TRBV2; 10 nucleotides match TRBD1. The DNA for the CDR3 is TGTGCCAGCAGTGAGGGACAGGGGAGTTACGAGCAGTACTTC. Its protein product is CASSEGQGSYEQYF.